This is a list of T cell receptor beta chains from one sample in a study of type 1 regulatory T cells. MiXCR was run by TCRdb on the reads, yielding one entry per CDR3 protein. The table lists some 90,000 distinct CDR3 sequences, around 30% of them singletons, with 2% to 2.5% in the top ten. Sequenced material: CD4+ T cells, either the whole sample or a sorted fraction (not recorded which). Receptors were obtained from a human donor in good health. Both conserved end residues are part of each CDR3. The D gene is left open where the match is weak. A clone size is listed for some rows: how often the clone was seen (once, few, many), or a class if it is expanded.

v_gene: TRBV19; abundance: many; d_gene: -; j_gene: TRBJ1-5; CDR3aa: CASSISGGGNQPQHF; CDR3nt: TGTGCCAGTAGTATTTCGGGGGGTGGCAATCAGCCCCAGCATTTT
v_gene: TRBV7-9; abundance: -; d_gene: TRBD1; j_gene: TRBJ1-4; CDR3aa: CASSPIPGQEDEKLFF; CDR3nt: TGTGCCAGCAGCCCTATTCCGGGACAGGAGGATGAAAAACTGTTTTTT
v_gene: TRBV23-1; abundance: -; d_gene: -; j_gene: TRBJ2-2; CDR3aa: CASSQSGRVNTGELFF; CDR3nt: TGCGCCAGCAGTCAATCTGGAAGGGTGAACACCGGGGAGCTGTTTTTT
v_gene: TRBV3-1; abundance: few; d_gene: TRBD2; j_gene: TRBJ2-2; CDR3aa: CASRAGLAGHTGELFF; CDR3nt: TGTGCCAGCAGGGCAGGACTAGCGGGACACACCGGGGAGCTGTTTTTT
v_gene: TRBV12-2; abundance: -; d_gene: -; j_gene: TRBJ2-5; CDR3aa: CASPQTSGQETQYF; CDR3nt: TGTGCAAGTCCCCAGACTAGCGGCCAAGAGACCCAGTACTTC
v_gene: TRBV5-1; abundance: -; d_gene: -; j_gene: TRBJ2-1; CDR3aa: CASSFRAYNEQFF; CDR3nt: TGCGCCAGCAGCTTCAGGGCGTACAATGAGCAGTTCTTC
v_gene: TRBV5-1; abundance: few; d_gene: -; j_gene: TRBJ1-6; CDR3aa: CASSWTGGSSSPLHF; CDR3nt: TGCGCCAGCAGCTGGACGGGGGGGAGCTCGTCACCCCTCCACTTT
v_gene: TRBV12-3/TRBV12-4; abundance: many; d_gene: -; j_gene: TRBJ2-1; CDR3aa: CASSLINEQFF; CDR3nt: TGTGCCAGCAGCTTAATAAATGAGCAGTTCTTC
v_gene: TRBV20-1; abundance: few; d_gene: TRBD1; j_gene: TRBJ1-5; CDR3aa: CSARGTGGYRGYSNQPQHF; CDR3nt: TGCAGTGCTAGAGGTACAGGGGGGTACAGGGGCTATAGCAATCAGCCCCAGCATTTT
v_gene: TRBV25-1; abundance: -; d_gene: -; j_gene: TRBJ2-7; CDR3aa: CATAQAGDEQYF; CDR3nt: TGTGCCACCGCCCAGGCAGGCGACGAGCAGTACTTC
v_gene: TRBV6-5; abundance: -; d_gene: -; j_gene: TRBJ2-7; CDR3aa: CASRKGGGEQYF; CDR3nt: TGTGCCAGCAGAAAGGGAGGGGGCGAGCAGTACTTC
v_gene: TRBV5-1; abundance: -; d_gene: -; j_gene: TRBJ2-1; CDR3aa: CASSLILPMGNEQFF; CDR3nt: TGCGCCAGCAGCTTGATCCTACCCATGGGCAATGAGCAGTTCTTC
v_gene: TRBV5-6; abundance: few; d_gene: TRBD1; j_gene: TRBJ2-1; CDR3aa: CASSSTGTGVPSQFF; CDR3nt: TGTGCCAGCAGCTCAACCGGGACAGGGGTCCCCTCGCAGTTCTTC
v_gene: TRBV5-1; abundance: -; d_gene: TRBD1; j_gene: TRBJ2-5; CDR3aa: CASSSDRGAVQETQYF; CDR3nt: TGCGCCAGCAGCTCGGACAGGGGCGCAGTCCAAGAGACCCAGTACTTC
v_gene: TRBV10-2; abundance: few; d_gene: TRBD2; j_gene: TRBJ2-7; CDR3aa: CASGGSGMGYEQYF; CDR3nt: TGCGCCAGCGGGGGAAGCGGGATGGGCTACGAGCAGTACTTC
v_gene: TRBV6-2/TRBV6-3; abundance: few; d_gene: -; j_gene: TRBJ1-3; CDR3aa: CAGIEREVGWNTIYF; CDR3nt: TGTGCCGGCATCGAACGGGAAGTCGGCTGGAACACCATATATTTT
v_gene: TRBV18; abundance: few; d_gene: TRBD2; j_gene: TRBJ2-7; CDR3aa: CASSSAGLAVEQYF; CDR3nt: TGTGCCAGCTCTTCGGCGGGACTAGCCGTCGAGCAGTACTTC
v_gene: TRBV11-2; abundance: once; d_gene: TRBD2; j_gene: TRBJ2-2; CDR3aa: CASKGLAGAGELFF; CDR3nt: TGTGCCAGCAAGGGACTAGCGGGAGCCGGGGAGCTGTTTTTT
v_gene: TRBV5-1; abundance: -; d_gene: -; j_gene: TRBJ2-1; CDR3aa: CASSFNREDEQFF; CDR3nt: TGCGCCAGCAGCTTCAACAGGGAGGATGAGCAGTTCTTC
v_gene: TRBV7-3; abundance: -; d_gene: -; j_gene: TRBJ2-1; CDR3aa: CASSSGREYNEQFF; CDR3nt: TGTGCCAGCAGTTCCGGACGTGAATACAATGAGCAGTTCTTC
v_gene: TRBV5-1; abundance: few; d_gene: -; j_gene: TRBJ2-2; CDR3aa: CASSYGTSTGELFF; CDR3nt: TGCGCCAGCAGTTATGGGACGAGCACCGGGGAGCTGTTTTTT
v_gene: TRBV5-5; abundance: -; d_gene: TRBD2; j_gene: TRBJ2-1; CDR3aa: CASSLAVPGLAGDNEQFF; CDR3nt: TGTGCCAGCAGCTTGGCCGTCCCGGGACTAGCGGGAGACAATGAGCAGTTCTTC
v_gene: TRBV7-8; abundance: few; d_gene: -; j_gene: TRBJ2-7; CDR3aa: CASSLVKVIGEQYF; CDR3nt: TGTGCCAGCAGCTTAGTTAAGGTGATAGGCGAGCAGTACTTC
v_gene: TRBV7-2; abundance: -; d_gene: TRBD2; j_gene: TRBJ2-5; CDR3aa: CASKTLAGGTPQYF; CDR3nt: TGTGCCAGCAAGACCTTAGCGGGAGGGACACCCCAGTACTTC
v_gene: TRBV19; abundance: -; d_gene: -; j_gene: TRBJ2-6; CDR3aa: CASSSRGSSGANVLTF; CDR3nt: TGTGCCAGTAGTTCACGGGGAAGCTCTGGGGCCAACGTCCTGACTTTC
v_gene: TRBV5-1; abundance: many; d_gene: TRBD2; j_gene: TRBJ2-3; CDR3aa: CASTLNAGGFTDTQYF; CDR3nt: TGCGCCAGCACCTTGAATGCGGGAGGATTTACAGATACGCAGTATTTT
v_gene: TRBV5-1; abundance: -; d_gene: -; j_gene: TRBJ2-2; CDR3aa: CASSLDPGQPGELFF; CDR3nt: TGCGCCAGCAGCTTGGATCCGGGACAACCCGGGGAGCTGTTTTTT